This T cell receptor beta chain was identified in a study of blood T cell repertoires in COVID-19. In the study overall: Spain, Italy and the United States supplied samples that represented acute and convalescent COVID-19. T cells, B-cell-depleted T cells, or PBMCs provided the cDNA or gDNA that served as material.

This clone was detected a few times. Data came from immunoSEQ multiplex PCR; TCRdb stores just in-frame clones and leaves some out. Of fewer than 400,000 clones listed, approximately 84% were seen once; the top ten hold roughly 4%. Germline V lookup: CDR1 SNHLY, CDR2 FYNNEI. There are 15 residues in the CDR3. The V end lost 2 bases, the J end lost 0 bases, and 10 bases lay between the germline ends. Recruitment covered some 25 US areas and drew participants whose ages spanned about 18 to 100 years. This clonotype originated in a man aged 25 to 40 who had recovered from COVID-19. The sequenced material came from PBMCs or T cells enriched from blood (not recorded which). This chain connects TRBV2 to TRBJ1-2, with D possibly matching TRBD1 (5 bases). The CDR3 region has the DNA TGTGCCAGCAGTGAAACGAGCAGGGCTAACTATGGCTACACCTTC. Translating gives CASSETSRANYGYTF.